This T cell receptor beta chain was observed in a study of pediatric ulcerative colitis. Regarding the study as a whole: Blood samples from a couple of patients yielded substantially fewer templates and were excluded from blood-rectal overlap analysis. Rectal pinch biopsies may include blood-derived T cells. In rectum, acute severe colitis had expanded clones and less diversity.

The CDR3 spans 14 residues. Germline V CDR1 and CDR2: SNHLY, FYNNEI. With 7 bases clipped from V and 4 bases from J, the junction kept 6 bases outside the gene matches. About this clone: What it binds is unknown.

Profiled with immunoSEQ multiplex PCR; TCRdb holds only in-frame clones, not every one. The sample has about 35,000 clones; approximately 78% are singletons. Rectal tissue came from one to two pinch biopsies taken at colonoscopy. This receptor was obtained from a boy aged 5-17 years with mild ulcerative colitis. The sample was gut tissue. The rearrangement links TRBV2 to TRBJ2-7, with 11 bases that match TRBD1. In nucleotides, the CDR3 is TGTGCCAGCATCCTTGGACAGGGGGCGTACGAGCAGTACTTC. As protein: CASILGQGAYEQYF.